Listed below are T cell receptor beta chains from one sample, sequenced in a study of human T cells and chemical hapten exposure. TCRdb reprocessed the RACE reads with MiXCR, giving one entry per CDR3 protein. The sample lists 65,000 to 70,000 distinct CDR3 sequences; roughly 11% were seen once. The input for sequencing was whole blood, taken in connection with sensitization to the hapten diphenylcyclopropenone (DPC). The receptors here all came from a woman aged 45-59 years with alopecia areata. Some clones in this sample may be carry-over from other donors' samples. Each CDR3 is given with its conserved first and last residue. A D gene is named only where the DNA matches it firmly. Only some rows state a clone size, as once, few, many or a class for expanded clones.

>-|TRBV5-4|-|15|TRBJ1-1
TGTGCCAGCAGCTTGGGTGTCCCATCGGGCACTGAAGCTTTCTTT
CASSLGVPSGTEAFF
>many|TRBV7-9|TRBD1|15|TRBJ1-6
TGTGCCAGCAGCCGAGGGACAGGGGGCCGTTCACCCCTCCACTTT
CASSRGTGGRSPLHF
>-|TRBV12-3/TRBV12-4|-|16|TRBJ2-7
TGTGCCAGCAGTCCTCTTGGGGTTATTGTCACCTACGAGCAGTACTTC
CASSPLGVIVTYEQYF
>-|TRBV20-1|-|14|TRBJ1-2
TGCAGTGCCATCACTGTCGGGGAGAGGTATGGCTACACCTTC
CSAITVGERYGYTF
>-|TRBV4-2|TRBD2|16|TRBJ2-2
TGTGCCAGCAGCCCGTTAGCGGGAGATGGGTCCGGGGAGCTGTTTTTT
CASSPLAGDGSGELFF
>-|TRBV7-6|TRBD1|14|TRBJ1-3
TGTGCCAGCAGCTCGACAGGGACTGGAAACACCATATATTTT
CASSSTGTGNTIYF
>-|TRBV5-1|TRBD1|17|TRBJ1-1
TGCGCCAGCAGCTTGGTTTTTCTGGGACAGGCGAACACTGAAGCTTTCTTT
CASSLVFLGQANTEAFF
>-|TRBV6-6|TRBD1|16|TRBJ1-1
TGTGCCAGCAGAACCGGGACAGGGGGAAAGAACACTGAAGCTTTCTTT
CASRTGTGGKNTEAFF
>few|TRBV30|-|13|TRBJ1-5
TGTGCCTGGGGGAGGCAGGGAGGACAGCCCCAGCATTTT
CAWGRQGGQPQHF
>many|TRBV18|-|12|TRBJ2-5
TGTGCCAGCTCACCCCGGGCAGAGACCCAGTACTTC
CASSPRAETQYF
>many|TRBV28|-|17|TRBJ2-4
TGTGCCAGCAGTTTGGGCGGAGGGAGGACAGCCAAAAACATTCAGTACTTC
CASSLGGGRTAKNIQYF
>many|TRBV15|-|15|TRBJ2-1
TGTGCCACCAGCAGAGTCCAGGGTTCTTACAATGAGCAGTTCTTC
CATSRVQGSYNEQFF
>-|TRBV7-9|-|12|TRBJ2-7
TGTGCCAGCAGCTTAGCCCCACTGGAGCAGTACTTC
CASSLAPLEQYF
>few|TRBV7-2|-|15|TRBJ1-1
TGTGCCAGCAGCTTAGTAGGGCGGATGAACACTGAAGCTTTCTTT
CASSLVGRMNTEAFF
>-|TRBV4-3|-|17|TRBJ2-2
TGCGCCAGCAGCCCCTGCATTACTAAGCCTAGCACCGGGGAGCTGTTTTTT
CASSPCITKPSTGELFF
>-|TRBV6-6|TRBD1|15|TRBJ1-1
TGTGCCAGCAGTTACCTAGACAGGGGTCGTACTGAAGCTTTCTTT
CASSYLDRGRTEAFF
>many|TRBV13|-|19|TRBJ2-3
TGTGCCAGCAGCTTTCCAACCGGATTCGCTGTTGGTGGCACAGATACGCAGTATTTT
CASSFPTGFAVGGTDTQYF
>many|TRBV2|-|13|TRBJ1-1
TGTGCCAGCAGTGGGTTGCTTCGGAGGGGACGCTCCTTT
CASSGLLRRGRSF
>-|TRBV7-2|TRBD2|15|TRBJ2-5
TGTGCCAGCAGCTCCTCGCGGGGGAACCAAGAGACCCAGTACTTC
CASSSSRGNQETQYF
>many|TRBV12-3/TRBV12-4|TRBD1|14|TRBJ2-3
TGTGCCAGCAGTTCGACAGGGGCCACAGATACGCAGTATTTT
CASSSTGATDTQYF
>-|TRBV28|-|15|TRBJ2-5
TGTGACAGCAGTGAGGTCGGGTTGGCCCAAGAGACCCAGTACTTC
CDSSEVGLAQETQYF
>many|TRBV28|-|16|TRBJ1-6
TGTGCCAGCAGTGTCCGGACTGGATCCTATAATTCACCCCTCCACTTT
CASSVRTGSYNSPLHF
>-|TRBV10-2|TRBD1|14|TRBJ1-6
TGCGCCAGCCTGGGACAGGGGGTAGGTTCACCCCTCCACTTT
CASLGQGVGSPLHF